Reported below is one TCR beta chain. Its antigen specificity is not known. No much larger clone is present one base from it, and per-base qualities are unavailable. The CDR3 contains 13 residues, cysteine and phenylalanine counted. The CDR3 DNA has 39 bases and is translated from base 1. CDR1 and CDR2, per the germline V gene, are KGHSH and LQKENI. Trimming takes 3 bases from V and 3 bases from J, and the germline ends sit 8 bases apart. TCRbeta CDR3 regions were amplified from genomic DNA by means of the immunoSEQ Assay, a bias-controlled multiplex PCR. As for the original processing: Within the assay, amplification of reference gene primers was used to estimate how many nucleated cells each sample contained. Sequence reads were collapsed and filtered to measure the absolute abundance of every unique TCRbeta CDR3 rearrangement. For each sample, productive Simpson clonality was calculated as the square root of Simpson's diversity index over productive rearrangements. Held by TCRdb, this immuneACCESS table contains in-frame sequences only and omits some clones. Under half of the omission traces to an unresolved V gene where checked; the cause of the rest is unknown. V and J calls and clone size follow that table, whereas D and trimming were derived from the DNA. The sample yields 120,000 or so clones; around four fifths were counted once. The ten largest clones take up 5.5% of the sample.

The data were obtained in a study of blood T cell repertoires in COVID-19 (dated by TCRdb to the early 2020s). About the full investigation: The collaborator samples originated in the United States, Italy and Spain and spanned the acute and convalescent phases of COVID-19. The material from the prospective study consisted of cDNA or gDNA derived from T cells, B-cell-depleted T cells, or PBMCs. Deeply sampled blood TCRbeta repertoires from subjects exposed to, actively infected with, or recovered from COVID-19 were included in the dataset. The repertoires were released in a freely available public database meant as a resource for research on the immune response to SARS-CoV-2. Samples were obtained from the ongoing ImmuneRACE study (first 160 participants) and from 1,000 to 1,500 subjects provided by 6 global collaborators. Sample metadata almost always included a de-identified subject ID, COVID-19 status, age in years and sex. HLA class I and class II types, where available, came from metadata supplied by the sample provider rather than from assay-based typing.

Collaborating institutions collected whole blood in K2EDTA tubes following their own protocols. For TCRbeta analysis, collaborator samples were shipped as frozen whole blood, as isolated PBMCs, or as DNA extracted from either sample type. Overall results and qualifications from the work: How much clinical and demographic metadata was included differed by source and by participant, and the metadata was provided uncurated.

Sequencing was carried out using peripheral blood. The chain joins TRBV18 to TRBJ1-2; there is no confident call for the D gene. The receptor's source is a man aged 60 to 75 with acute or convalescent COVID-19. In nucleotides, the sequence is TGTGCCAGCTCACCGTACGGGGACTATGGCTACACCTTC. Translated, it reads CASSPYGDYGYTF.